This T cell receptor beta chain was sequenced in a study of identical twins. Study-wide results and limits: For cord blood, abundant beta clonotypes had fewer insertions, unlike memory repertoires, which showed none. Sharing of beta out-of-frame sequences by twins showed a weaker excess.

V was shortened by 4 bases and J by 0 bases, with 25 bases between the two germline ends. This CDR3 region has 20 residues. Looked up from germline, CDR1 is SGHAT and CDR2 is FQNNGV. As for this clonotype: Its antigen remains unknown.

TCRdb re-called the 5' RACE reads with MiXCR, one entry per CDR3 protein. The sample has 450,000 or so distinct CDR3 sequences; 14% are singletons. The sample was also linked to a second study, of yellow fever vaccine responses in identical twins.

The receptor comes from a woman aged 18 to 35 in good health. The sequenced sample was CD4+ T cells sorted from blood. This sequence joins TRBV11-2 and TRBJ2-4; D remains ambiguous. The CDR3 DNA is TGTGCCAGCAGCTGGCATGGCATGGCATCGGATAAACTAGCCAAAAACATTCAGTACTTC. This sequence encodes CASSWHGMASDKLAKNIQYF.